The present T cell receptor beta chain was sequenced within a study of cytomegalovirus exposure and HLA in healthy donors. In the study overall: Inside one of the first data releases sat tens of millions of unique TCRs taken from HLA-typed donors.

The PCR had 60 Vbeta and 13 Jbeta primers. Here immunoSEQ multiplex PCR was the method, and the copy in TCRdb shows in-frame clones only, minus some. The data show around 130,000 clones, roughly 79% seen once. The sequenced sample was PBMCs. This clonotype was sampled from a boy aged 2-9 years in good health and CMV-seronegative.

The CDR3 DNA sequence: TGTGCCAGCAGTTCCAGACTTGACACCGGGGAGCTGTTTTTT. Its translation is CASSSRLDTGELFF. The J gene is TRBJ2-2, the V gene TRBV6-4, with D uncertain. The V gene lost 5 bases and the J gene lost 3 bases, with 10 bases spanning the gap. The CDR3 length is 14 residues. Per the germline V gene, CDR1 is MRHNA and CDR2 is SNTAGT.